This T cell receptor beta chain was profiled in a study of shared clonotypes between healthy human individuals. Study-level points and caveats: Naive subsets usually exceeded memory subsets in estimated richness.

This CDR3 has 15 amino acids. Germline loops: CDR1 SGHRS, CDR2 YFSETQ. V lost 4 bases to trimming and J lost 0 bases; unmatched junction nucleotides: 4. In the case of this clone: Its specificity is unknown.

Data came from immunoSEQ multiplex PCR; TCRdb stores just in-frame clones and leaves some out. The sample carries more than 1,200,000 clones, around 98.5% recorded once. Material: naive CD4+ T cells sorted from blood. As for subset: CD45RA+ positively selected. The sequence came from a man younger than 40 in good health. This sequence joins TRBV5-1 and TRBJ2-1, with 7 positions matching TRBD2. The CDR3 protein is CASSRPSGSYNEQFF. Here the CDR3 DNA reads TGCGCCAGCAGCCGTCCTAGCGGCTCCTACAATGAGCAGTTCTTC.